The 3 T cell receptor beta chains below were found in one sample sequenced in a study of cytomegalovirus exposure and HLA in healthy donors. The study ran its PCR with 60 Vbeta and 13 Jbeta primers. TCRdb's table, derived via immunoSEQ multiplex PCR, lists solely in-frame clones and lacks some. The sample consists of about 110,000 clones, approximately 70% of them appearing once. The sample consisted of PBMCs. These receptor sequences come from a boy aged 5 to 17 in good health and CMV-seronegative.

As DNA, the CDR3 is TGCGCCAGCAGCCAACCTACCGTTAACTATGGCTACACCTTC. Its protein is CASSQPTVNYGYTF. This chain joins TRBV4-1 and TRBJ1-2, with D uncertain. CDR3 length: 14 residues. CDR1 is MGHRA, CDR2 YSYEKL, per germline. Trimming pared 2 bases from V and 1 base from J, leaving 8 bases between.

This clone was picked up a small number of times. CDR3 in amino acids: CASSRPGQRPYEQYF. CDR3 bases: TGTGCCAGCAGCCGCCCGGGACAGCGTCCCTACGAGCAGTACTTC. The chain uses TRBV14 and TRBJ2-7; 7 nucleotides line up with TRBD1. The CDR3 is 15 residues long. In germline, CDR1 is SGHDN, CDR2 FVKESK. J was trimmed by 2 bases and V by 4 bases; bases with no gene match: 8.

The chain couples TRBV6-5 to TRBJ1-4; 7 nucleotides line up with TRBD1. The V and J ends lost 2 bases and 7 bases, in that order; junction bases with no gene match: 7. Germline V gives CDR1 MNHEY, CDR2 SVGAGI. The CDR3 extends over 15 amino acids. Here the CDR3 reads CASSYGAGGFEKLFF. The CDR3 nucleotides read TGTGCCAGCAGTTACGGGGCAGGGGGTTTTGAAAAACTGTTTTTT.